The 21 T cell receptor beta chains in this list originate from one sample, sequenced in a study of T cell repertoires in ileal Crohn's disease. Sequencing was performed with immunoSEQ multiplex PCR; in TCRdb, only in-frame clones are kept and a portion is missing. The table records 2,000 to 3,000 clones, roughly 80% of them present only once. The sample consisted of ileal tissue. The receptor source for this set is an adult with Crohn's disease.

This clone was seen a handful of times. This rearrangement joins TRBV18 to TRBJ1-3; D not certain. CDR3 length: 14 amino acids. The germline gives CDR1 KGHSH, CDR2 LQKENI. Trimming shortened V by 2 bases and J by 6 bases, and 11 bases separated the two germline ends. The CDR3 DNA sequence: TGTGCCAGCTCACCAAGCAGGCAGGAAAACACCATATATTTT. Its protein product is CASSPSRQENTIYF.

The rearrangement uses TRBV14 and TRBJ2-3, with 7 bases lining up with TRBD1. The CDR3 sequence is 15 residues long. Germline trimming cut 6 bases from V and 2 bases from J; bases unmatched to any gene: 8. Germline loops: CDR1 SGHDN, CDR2 FVKESK. This CDR3 is CASSRRQGSTDTQYF. Here the CDR3 DNA reads TGTGCCAGCAGTCGCAGACAGGGATCCACAGATACGCAGTATTTT. Full variable domain (outside the CDR3, taken from reference TRBV14 and TRBJ2-3): EAGVTQFPSHSVIEKGQTVTLRCDPISGHDNLYWYRRVMGKEIKFLLHFVKESKQDESGMPNNRFLAERTGGTYSTLKVQPAELEDSGVYFCASSRRQGSTDTQYFGPGTRLTVL.

The V call is TRBV5-4, the J call TRBJ2-5; 7 positions match TRBD1. CDR3 length: 14 residues. CDR1 SGHNT and CDR2 YYREEE come from the germline V gene (reference sequence). Trimming took 4 bases from V and 1 from J; bases not matched to a gene: 4. The CDR3 sequence: CASSTGQTQETQYF. CDR3 bases: TGTGCCAGCAGCACGGGACAGACCCAAGAGACCCAGTACTTC. Filled out from reference TRBV5-4 and TRBJ2-5, the complete variable domain reads ETGVTQSPTHLIKTRGQQVTLRCSSQSGHNTVSWYQQALGQGPQFIFQYYREEENGRGNFPPRFSGLQFPNYSSELNVNALELDDSALYLCASSTGQTQETQYFGPGTRLLVL.

The genes are TRBV2 and TRBJ1-4, with D perhaps TRBD1 (5 bases). CDR1 SNHLY and CDR2 FYNNEI come from the germline V gene. V lost 2 bases and J lost 4, with 17 bases in between. This CDR3 spans 17 amino acids. The CDR3 DNA sequence: TGTGCCAGCAGTGAATACAGGCTTCCTTCACTTAATGAAAAACTGTTTTTT. Protein product: CASSEYRLPSLNEKLFF.

This clone was detected only once. The chain employs TRBV15 and TRBJ2-7; 9 positions agree with TRBD2. V was clipped by 0 bases and J by 3 bases; unmatched bases: 15. The CDR3 runs 19 residues. Germline V gene data show CDR1 as LNHNV and CDR2 as YYDKDF (reference sequence). In DNA form, the CDR3 reads TGTGCCACCAGCAGAGATTTCTCCCCTAGACTAGCGGCTTACTACGAGCAGTACTTC. Protein sequence: CATSRDFSPRLAAYYEQYF.

CDR3 in amino acids: CASSLAGLNNEQFF. CDR3 sequence (DNA): TGTGCCAGCAGCTTAGCGGGGTTAAACAATGAGCAGTTCTTC. The chain employs TRBV11-3 and TRBJ2-1; D may be TRBD2 (5 bases). The CDR3 contains 14 residues. Germline CDR1 and CDR2: SGHNT and YENEEA. The V end lost 1 base, the J end lost 5 bases, and 9 bases lay between the germline ends. The variable domain in full, with the rest retrieved from reference TRBV11-3 and TRBJ2-1, is EAGVVQSPRYKIIEKKQPVAFWCNPISGHNTLYWYLQNLGQGPELLIRYENEEAVDDSQLPKDRFSAERLKGVDSTLKIQPAELGDSAVYLCASSLAGLNNEQFFGPGTRLTVL.

V usage is TRBV11-2 and J usage is TRBJ1-1; the D gene is possibly TRBD1 (6 bases). The V end lost 4 bases, the J end lost 2 bases, and 11 bases lay between the germline ends. This CDR3 has 14 residues. The germline V gene has CDR1 SGHAT and CDR2 FQNNGV. For the CDR3, the DNA is TGTGCCAGCAGCTACAGGGCACCTAACACTGAAGCTTTCTTT. This codes for CASSYRAPNTEAFF.

CDR3 residues: CASSVADRGSEKLFF. For the CDR3, the DNA is TGTGCCAGCAGTGTGGCGGACAGGGGTAGTGAAAAACTGTTTTTT. The chain carries TRBV6-1 and TRBJ1-4; 9 bases line up with TRBD1. The CDR3 runs 15 residues. Germline CDR1 is MNHNS and CDR2 is SASEGT. V trimming: 4 bases; J trimming: 7 bases; junction bases outside the gene matches: 7.

The chain couples TRBV30 to TRBJ1-1; no firm D call. Germline V gene sequence: CDR1 GTSNPN, CDR2 SVGIG (reference sequence). V was cut by 1 base and J by 0 bases, with 15 bases left in between. The CDR3 has 16 residues. CDR3 residues: CAWSGFTASLNTEAFF. Written as DNA, the CDR3 is TGTGCCTGGAGTGGGTTTACAGCTTCCCTGAACACTGAAGCTTTCTTT.

This clone was counted once. The V and J genes are TRBV25-1 and TRBJ1-2; the D is unclear. Germline V CDR1 and CDR2: MGHDK, SYGVNS. CDR3 length: 13 amino acids. Trimming took off 1 base at V and 2 bases at J, with 5 bases between the two ends. The DNA of the CDR3 is TGTGCCAGCAGTGAATCTCTAAACTATGGCTACACCTTC. Translated: CASSESLNYGYTF.

This chain joins TRBV5-6 and TRBJ2-1; D remains unclear. The CDR3 runs to 12 residues. Germline values: CDR1 SGHDT, CDR2 YYEEEE. V was clipped by 5 bases and J by 7 bases, with 10 bases between them. The CDR3 reads CASSSLTNEQFF. Written as DNA, the CDR3 is TGTGCCAGCAGTTCCCTCACTAATGAGCAGTTCTTC. Supplemented by reference TRBV5-6 and TRBJ2-1, the full variable domain reads DAGVTQSPTHLIKTRGQQVTLRCSPKSGHDTVSWYQQALGQGPQFIFQYYEEEERQRGNFPDRFSGHQFPNYSSELNVNALLLGDSALYLCASSSLTNEQFFGPGTRLTVL.

The table lists this clone with a few counts. V gene TRBV29-1 combines with J gene TRBJ1-1; 7 bases fit TRBD1. This CDR3 comprises 14 residues. The germline gives CDR1 SQVTM, CDR2 ANQGSEA. V was clipped by 6 bases and J by 0 bases; unmatched bases: 7. The CDR3 DNA reads as TGCAGCGTAGCCGGGACAGACTTGAACACTGAAGCTTTCTTT. It yields the protein CSVAGTDLNTEAFF.

This chain links TRBV5-1 with TRBJ2-2; the D gene is possibly TRBD2 (7 bases). V was shortened by 0 bases and J by 5 bases, with 14 bases between the two germline ends. The CDR3 is 16 amino acids. Germline CDR1 SGHRS, CDR2 YFSETQ. The chain's CDR3 is CASSLGGGLSTGELFF. The CDR3 DNA reads TGCGCCAGCAGCTTGGGCGGGGGCTTGAGTACCGGGGAGCTGTTTTTT.

This chain connects TRBV14 to TRBJ1-1, with a tentative D call TRBD1 (6 bases). This CDR3 spans 13 amino acids. Germline V gene lookup returns CDR1 SGHDN and CDR2 FVKESK. Trimming took 5 bases from V and 6 from J, leaving 13 bases between them. CDR3 sequence reads: CASSSTRGAEAFF. In DNA, the CDR3 is TGTGCCAGCAGCTCCACCAGGGGCGCTGAAGCTTTCTTT. Variable domain in full (rest from reference TRBV14 and TRBJ1-1): EAGVTQFPSHSVIEKGQTVTLRCDPISGHDNLYWYRRVMGKEIKFLLHFVKESKQDESGMPNNRFLAERTGGTYSTLKVQPAELEDSGVYFCASSSTRGAEAFFGQGTRLTVV.

The J gene is TRBJ1-2, the V gene TRBV5-6, with D perhaps TRBD1 (6 bases). CDR3 length equals 12 residues. The germline CDR1 and CDR2 sequences are SGHDT and YYEEEE. The V gene lost 5 bases and the J gene lost 7 bases, with 12 bases spanning the gap. The CDR3 bases are TGTGCCAGCAGATCGGAAGGGGGTGGCTACACCTTC. Encoded protein: CASRSEGGGYTF.

Concerning this clone: One junction end disagrees with the germline gene, perhaps due to a read error. V usage is TRBV7-7 and J usage is TRBJ1-3; no clear D gene. CDR1 and CDR2 (germline): SSHAT, FNYEAQ (reference sequence). CDR3 length: 18 amino acids. CDR3 amino acids: CASSLDCGESDSGNTIYF. Here the CDR3 DNA reads TGTGCTAGCAGCTTAGATTGTGGGGAGTCCGACTCTGGAAACACCATATATTTT.

This chain joins TRBV9 and TRBJ2-1; 10 bases are a match to TRBD2. V trimming: 0 bases; J trimming: 9 bases; junction bases outside the gene matches: 6. This CDR3 comprises 15 residues. The germline V gene has CDR1 SGDLS and CDR2 YYNGEE. Written as DNA, the CDR3 is TGTGCCAGCAGCGTAGCACTAGCGGGACGGGGTGAGCAGTTCTTC. As protein: CASSVALAGRGEQFF.

This chain links TRBV7-7 with TRBJ1-3; tentatively, D is TRBD1 (5 bases). This CDR3 comprises 17 residues. Germline V lookup: CDR1 SSHAT, CDR2 FNYEAQ (reference sequence). Trimming stripped 5 bases from V and 3 bases from J, with 20 bases between. This chain's CDR3 is CASSPTLGRVVGNTIYF. The CDR3 region has the DNA TGTGCCAGCAGCCCCACCCTCGGCAGGGTCGTTGGAAACACCATATATTTT. The full variable domain, completed using reference TRBV7-7 and TRBJ1-3, is GAGVSQSPRYKVTKRGQDVTLRCDPISSHATLYWYQQALGQGPEFLTYFNYEAQPDKSGLPSDRFSAERPEGSISTLTIQRTEQRDSAMYRCASSPTLGRVVGNTIYFGEGSWLTVV.

The chain joins TRBV27 to TRBJ1-2; D is possibly TRBD1 (5 bases). Trimming cost V 5 bases and J 4 bases, with 14 bases left between them. The CDR3 loop spans 14 amino acids. Germline V lookup: CDR1 MNHEY, CDR2 SMNVEV (reference sequence). The CDR3 spells CASSAGTPSYGYTF. The CDR3 nucleotides read TGTGCCAGCAGTGCGGGGACTCCATCCTATGGCTACACCTTC.

CDR3 amino acids: CASSADPGSGQPQHF. CDR3 nucleotides: TGTGCCAGCAGTGCCGACCCGGGGAGCGGTCAGCCCCAGCATTTT. The chain combines TRBV2 with TRBJ1-5; D is unclear. The germline V and J ends were trimmed by 4 bases and 6 bases, with 16 bases remaining between them. The CDR3 length is 15 residues. CDR1 SNHLY and CDR2 FYNNEI come from the germline V gene. The variable domain in full, completed from reference TRBV2 and TRBJ1-5, reads EPEVTQTPSHQVTQMGQEVILRCVPISNHLYFYWYRQILGQKVEFLVSFYNNEISEKSEIFDDQFSVERPDGSNFTLKIRSTKLEDSAMYFCASSADPGSGQPQHFGDGTRLSIL.

J is TRBJ2-7 and V is TRBV10-3; 10 nucleotides agree with TRBD2. The CDR3 is made up of 17 amino acids. Germline trimming cut 2 bases from V and 2 bases from J; bases unmatched to any gene: 9. Germline lookup yields CDR1 ENHRY and CDR2 SYGVKD. CDR3 sequence (DNA): TGTGCCATCAGTGAGGGCGCTAGCGGGAGTTTAACCTACGAGCAGTACTTC. Encoded protein: CAISEGASGSLTYEQYF.